The sequence of this TCR beta chain was determined in a study of cytomegalovirus exposure and HLA in healthy donors. Study overall: A prior analysis found around 110 million unique TCR beta sequences from around 200 million T cells. Points from the study as a whole: Later analysis associated a missense DCLRE1C variant with TCR beta V- and J-gene trimming.

The PCR ran on 60 Vbeta and 13 Jbeta primers. The assay was immunoSEQ multiplex PCR, and TCRdb's table has in-frame clones only and misses some. Among under 130,000 clones listed, more than 80% were seen once. In regard to this clone: The antigen is not known.

Sequencing was performed on PBMCs. The origin of this receptor is a young man in good health and CMV-seronegative.

The CDR3 DNA sequence: TGCAGCGTTGAAAAACCGACCTTCTGGCAGGGTGGCTACACCTTC. This encodes CSVEKPTFWQGGYTF. This chain connects TRBV29-1 to TRBJ1-2, with a weak D call TRBD1 (5 bases). V gave up 2 bases and J gave up 7 bases, with 20 bases separating them. Germline CDR1 reads SQVTM; CDR2 reads ANQGSEA. The CDR3 covers 15 residues.